This record covers a single T cell receptor (beta chain). As yet, its antigen is unknown. The sample is drawn from a study of Ad26.COV2.S vaccination and SARS-CoV-2 variants. Study-wide findings and caveats: Breadth measured for non-spike TCRs was similar across vaccine and placebo recipients.

Treatment of the sample: roughly 20 received Ad26.COV2.S at low or high dose, single or two shots; about five received placebo; per-sample allocation not given. Sampling happened 63 days after the first vaccine or placebo injection. An Ad26 vector expressing Wuhan-strain SARS-CoV-2 spike served as the vaccine. TCRdb keeps only in-frame clones here, not all; method: immunoSEQ multiplex PCR. This repertoire shows approximately 500,000 clones, 87% found once; its top ten account for 10% to 15%. The length of the CDR3 is 16 residues. Germline lookup yields CDR1 LNHDA and CDR2 SQIVND (reference sequence). The germline V and J ends were trimmed by 6 bases and 1 base, with 19 bases remaining between them.

Sequences were derived from peripheral blood, sampled in a trial of Ad26.COV2.S vaccine versus placebo. This chain connects TRBV19 to TRBJ2-7; D not certain. This receptor was taken from a person aged 18-60 years who received the Ad26.COV2.S COVID-19 vaccine or a placebo. CDR3 nucleotides: TGTGCCAGTAGCTCCCCGCGCGGTCAAGGGTCCTACGAGCAGTACTTC. Translation gives CASSSPRGQGSYEQYF.